This T cell receptor beta chain comes out of a study of cytomegalovirus exposure and HLA in healthy donors. Study results and limitations: Donors were assumed by presence/absence analyses to have roughly uniform sequencing depth. Specificity of a few CMV-associated chains for CMV antigens was verified in vitro. Some V segments could not be told apart, so they were left out, TRBV6-2 and TRBV6-3 among them.

Comment on this clone: Its cognate antigen is unknown.

Primers for the PCR totalled 60 Vbeta and 13 Jbeta. Profiled with immunoSEQ multiplex PCR; TCRdb holds only in-frame clones, not every one. The data contain fewer than 250,000 clones, approximately 70% of them singletons. V lost 5 bases, J lost 3 bases, and 11 bases lay in between. The CDR3 totals 13 residues. Germline values: CDR1 MNHEY, CDR2 SMNVEV (reference sequence). This cohort consisted of healthy bone marrow donors. The sequence derives from a woman under 40 in good health and CMV-seronegative. Sequencing input: PBMCs. V gene TRBV27 combines with J gene TRBJ2-7; D may be TRBD1 (5 bases). CDR3 sequence: CASSDLGVYEQYF. Written as DNA, the CDR3 is TGTGCCAGCAGTGACCTAGGGGTCTACGAGCAGTACTTC.